One and the same sample provided the 9 T cell receptor beta chains below, sequenced in a study of blood T cells in healthy people across ages. Primers used in a second PCR of about 7 to 11 cycles were a sample-barcoded 5' primer and a J-beta primer mix. TCRdb processed the 5' RACE reads anew with MiXCR; each CDR3 protein has one entry. The sample includes some 1 million distinct CDR3 sequences, 45% seen only once; the top ten take approximately 17%. Sequencing used blood. All receptors derive from a woman aged 60 to 75 in good health.

The V gene is TRBV27, the J gene TRBJ2-3; 9 bases fit TRBD1. Per the germline V gene, CDR1 is MNHEY and CDR2 is SMNVEV (reference sequence). J lost 0 bases, V lost 3 bases, and 10 bases had no gene match. The CDR3 loop spans 18 amino acids. The CDR3 is CASSFLTGGHPSTDTQYF. CDR3 DNA sequence: TGTGCCAGCAGTTTCCTGACAGGGGGTCACCCTAGCACAGATACGCAGTATTTT.

This clonotype was counted only a few times. The V call is TRBV28, the J call TRBJ2-5; maybe TRBD2 (7 bases). With 2 bases removed from V and 5 bases from J, the gap between germline ends came to 15 bases. The CDR3 consists of 15 residues. Germline values: CDR1 MDHEN, CDR2 SYDVKM. CDR3 in amino acids: CASSLPRGGGETQYF. The CDR3 nucleotides are TGTGCCAGCAGTTTACCCAGGGGAGGGGGGGAGACCCAGTACTTC.

In regard to this clonotype: A read error may be the cause here, since a much bigger clone is one base away. The chain joins TRBV6-6 to TRBJ2-1; possibly TRBD2 for D (5 bases). V was trimmed by 10 bases and J by 5 bases, leaving 15 bases between them. Germline lookup yields CDR1 MNHNY and CDR2 SVGAGI (reference sequence). This CDR3 comprises 13 residues. CDR3 protein: CAINIGNNNEQFF. CDR3 DNA: TGTGCCATCAATATCGGGAACAACAATGAGCAGTTCTTC.

The V call is TRBV6-5, the J call TRBJ1-2, with 9 bases aligning to TRBD1. This CDR3 is 14 amino acids long. Germline V gives CDR1 MNHEY, CDR2 SVGAGI. The trim removed 4 bases at V and 4 bases at J, leaving 4 bases unmatched. The CDR3 region has the DNA TGTGCCAGCAGTTCCCCGGGACAGGGCTATGGCTACACCTTC. As protein: CASSSPGQGYGYTF.

V usage is TRBV7-9 and J usage is TRBJ2-1; TRBD2 matches at 10 bases. The CDR3 runs to 17 residues. The V gene's germline CDR1 is SEHNR and CDR2 FQNEAQ (reference sequence). V lost 4 bases and J lost 11; bases outside the gene matches: 17. The CDR3 loop reads CASSSPGLASAVGKQFF. The CDR3 nucleotides read TGTGCCAGCAGCTCACCGGGACTAGCGAGCGCGGTAGGGAAGCAGTTCTTC. Complete variable domain (other parts from reference TRBV7-9 and TRBJ2-1): DTGVSQNPRHKITKRGQNVTFRCDPISEHNRLYWYRQTLGQGPEFLTYFQNEAQLEKSRLLSDRFSAERPKGSFSTLEIQRTEQGDSAMYLCASSSPGLASAVGKQFFGPGTRLTVL.

The chain has TRBV9 and TRBJ2-5; 13 nucleotides match TRBD2. Germline-derived CDR1 and CDR2 are SGDLS and YYNGEE. V was pared by 4 bases and J by 11 bases, with 17 bases of the junction left unmatched. The CDR3 totals 17 residues. Written as DNA, the CDR3 is TGTGCCAGCAGCTTTTCGACTAGCGGGAGGACCTCTGGAGAGCAGTACTTC. Translating it yields CASSFSTSGRTSGEQYF.

This rearrangement joins TRBV9 to TRBJ2-1, with 8 nucleotides matching TRBD2. The CDR3 runs 17 residues. Trimming at V came to 4 bases and at J to 3 bases, leaving 12 bases not matched to a gene. Germline V gene data show CDR1 as SGDLS and CDR2 as YYNGEE. CDR3 residues: CASSWLAGLNGYNEQFF. In DNA, the CDR3 is TGTGCCAGCAGCTGGCTAGCGGGCCTTAACGGCTACAATGAGCAGTTCTTC.

This clonotype was seen repeatedly, ten times or more. The chain employs TRBV20-1 and TRBJ2-7; D possibly matches TRBD1 or TRBD2 (5 bases each). CDR3 length: 15 residues. Germline CDR1 is DFQATT and CDR2 is SNEGSKA (reference sequence). Deletions cut 0 bases from V and 1 base from J, with 13 bases between. The CDR3 region is CSAREGREISYEQYF. In DNA, the CDR3 is TGCAGTGCTAGAGAGGGCAGGGAGATATCCTACGAGCAGTACTTC.

The chain employs TRBV5-1 and TRBJ2-4; 10 bases are shared with TRBD2. The J call may be incorrect, as the DNA end agrees better with TRBJ2-7. From germline, CDR1 is SGHRS and CDR2 YFSETQ. CDR3 length: 16 amino acids. The CDR3 DNA reads as TGCGCCAGCAGCTTGGGACTAGCGGGTGACTTCTACGAGCAGTACTTC. Residues: CASSLGLAGDFYEQYF.